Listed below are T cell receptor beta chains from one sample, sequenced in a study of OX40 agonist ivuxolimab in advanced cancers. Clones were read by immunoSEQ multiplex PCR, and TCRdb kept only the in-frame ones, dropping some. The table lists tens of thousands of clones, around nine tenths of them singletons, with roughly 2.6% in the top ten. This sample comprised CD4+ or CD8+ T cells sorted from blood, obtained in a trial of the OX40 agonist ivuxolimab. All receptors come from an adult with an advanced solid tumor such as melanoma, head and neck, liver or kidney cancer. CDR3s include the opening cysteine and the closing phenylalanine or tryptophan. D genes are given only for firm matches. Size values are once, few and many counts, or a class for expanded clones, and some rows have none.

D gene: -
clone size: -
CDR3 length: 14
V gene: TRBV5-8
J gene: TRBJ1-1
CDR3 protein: CASSLTGLNTEAFF
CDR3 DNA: TGTGCCAGCAGCTTGACAGGGTTGAACACTGAAGCTTTCTTT

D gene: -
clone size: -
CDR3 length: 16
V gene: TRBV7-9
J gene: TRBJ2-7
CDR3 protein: CASSRGVASSSYEQYF
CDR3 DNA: TGTGCCAGCAGCCGTGGGGTAGCGTCAAGCTCCTACGAGCAGTACTTC

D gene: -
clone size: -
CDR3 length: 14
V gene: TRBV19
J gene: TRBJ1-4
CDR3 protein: CASSTGTSAEKLFF
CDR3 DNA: TGTGCCAGTAGTACAGGGACTTCAGCTGAAAAACTGTTTTTT

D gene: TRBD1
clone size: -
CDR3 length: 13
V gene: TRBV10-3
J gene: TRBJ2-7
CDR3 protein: CAISEDRGGEQYF
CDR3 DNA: TGTGCCATCAGCGAGGACAGGGGCGGGGAGCAGTACTTC

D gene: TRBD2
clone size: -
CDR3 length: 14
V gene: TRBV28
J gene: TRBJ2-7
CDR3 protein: CASRTSGRAYEQYF
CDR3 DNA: TGTGCCAGCAGGACTAGCGGGAGGGCTTACGAGCAGTACTTC

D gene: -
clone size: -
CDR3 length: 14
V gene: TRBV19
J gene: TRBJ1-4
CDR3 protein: CASSKAGGHEKLFF
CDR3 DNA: TGTGCCAGTAGTAAGGCGGGAGGTCATGAAAAACTGTTTTTT

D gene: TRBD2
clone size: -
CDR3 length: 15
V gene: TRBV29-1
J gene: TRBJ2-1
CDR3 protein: CSAPIAGDPYNEQFF
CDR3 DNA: TGCAGCGCTCCCATAGCGGGAGACCCCTACAATGAGCAGTTCTTC

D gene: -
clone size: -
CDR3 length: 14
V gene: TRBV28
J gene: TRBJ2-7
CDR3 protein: CASSRQVVSYEQYF
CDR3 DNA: TGTGCCAGCAGTCGACAGGTTGTGTCCTACGAGCAGTACTTC

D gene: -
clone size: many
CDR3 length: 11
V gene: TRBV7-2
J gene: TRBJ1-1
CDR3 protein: CASSFLNEAFF
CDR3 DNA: TGTGCCAGCAGCTTCCTAAATGAAGCTTTCTTT

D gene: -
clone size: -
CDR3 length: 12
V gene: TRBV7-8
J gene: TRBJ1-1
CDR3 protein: CASSLVFAEAFF
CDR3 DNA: TGTGCCAGCAGCTTAGTTTTCGCTGAAGCTTTCTTT

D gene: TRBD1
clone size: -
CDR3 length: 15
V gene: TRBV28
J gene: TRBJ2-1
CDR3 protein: CASSPTGGSYNEQFF
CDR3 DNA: TGTGCCAGCAGTCCGACAGGGGGCTCCTACAATGAGCAGTTCTTC

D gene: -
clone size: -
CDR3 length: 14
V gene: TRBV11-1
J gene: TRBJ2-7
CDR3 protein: CASSLGGGNYEQYF
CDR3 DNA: TGTGCCAGCAGCTTAGGGGGAGGAAACTACGAGCAGTACTTC

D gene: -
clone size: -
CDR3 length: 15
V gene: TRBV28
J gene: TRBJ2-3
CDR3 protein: CASSPPPGLQDTQYF
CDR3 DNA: TGTGCCAGCAGTCCGCCCCCGGGACTCCAAGATACGCAGTATTTT

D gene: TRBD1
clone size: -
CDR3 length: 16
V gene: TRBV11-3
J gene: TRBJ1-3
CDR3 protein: CASSFDRDFAGNTIYF
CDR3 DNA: TGTGCCAGCAGCTTTGACAGGGACTTCGCTGGAAACACCATATATTTT

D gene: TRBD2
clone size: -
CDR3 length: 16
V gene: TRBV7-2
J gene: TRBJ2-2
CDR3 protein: CASSLLAGGNTGELFF
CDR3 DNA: TGTGCCAGCAGCTTACTAGCGGGAGGAAACACCGGGGAGCTGTTTTTT

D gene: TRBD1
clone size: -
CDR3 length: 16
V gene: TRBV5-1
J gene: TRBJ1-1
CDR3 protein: CASSTGGTVLNTEAFF
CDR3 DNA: TGCGCCAGCAGCACAGGGGGGACAGTTCTTAACACTGAAGCTTTCTTT

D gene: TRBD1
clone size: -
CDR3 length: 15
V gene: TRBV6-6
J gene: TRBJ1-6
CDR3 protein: CASSEPGQGSSPLHF
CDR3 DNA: TGTGCCAGCAGCGAACCGGGACAGGGGAGTTCACCCCTCCACTTT

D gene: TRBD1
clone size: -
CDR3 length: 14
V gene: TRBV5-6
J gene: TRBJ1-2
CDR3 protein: CASSLGQGNYGYTF
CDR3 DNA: TGTGCCAGCAGCTTGGGACAGGGGAACTATGGCTACACCTTC

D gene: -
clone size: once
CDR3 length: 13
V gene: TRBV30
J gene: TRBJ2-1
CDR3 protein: CAWSVYRDNEQFF
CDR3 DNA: TGTGCCTGGAGTGTATACAGAGACAATGAGCAGTTCTTC

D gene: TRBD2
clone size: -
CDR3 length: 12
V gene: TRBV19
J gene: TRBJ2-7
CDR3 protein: CATSSGRYEQYF
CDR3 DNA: TGTGCCACCTCTAGCGGGAGATACGAGCAGTACTTC

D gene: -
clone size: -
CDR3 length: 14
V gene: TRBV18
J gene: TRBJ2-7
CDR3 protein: CASSPGPGSYEQYF
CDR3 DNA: TGTGCCAGCTCACCAGGGCCGGGATCCTACGAGCAGTACTTC

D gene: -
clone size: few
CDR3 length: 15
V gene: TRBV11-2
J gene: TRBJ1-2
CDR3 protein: CASSLKLGSSNGYTF
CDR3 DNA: TGTGCCAGCAGCTTAAAACTGGGGTCTTCTAACGGCTACACCTTC

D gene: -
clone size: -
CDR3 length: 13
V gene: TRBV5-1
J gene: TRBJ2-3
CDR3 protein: CASSGPSTDTQYF
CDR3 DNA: TGCGCCAGCAGCGGGCCTAGCACAGATACGCAGTATTTT

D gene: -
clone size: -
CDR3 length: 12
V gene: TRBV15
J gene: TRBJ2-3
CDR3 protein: CATSRGTDTQYF
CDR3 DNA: TGTGCCACCAGCAGAGGGACAGATACGCAGTATTTT

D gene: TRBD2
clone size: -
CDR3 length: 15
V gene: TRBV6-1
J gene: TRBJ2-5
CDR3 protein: CATALTSGVWETQYF
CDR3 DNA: TGTGCCACCGCCCTGACTAGCGGGGTCTGGGAGACCCAGTACTTC